This T cell receptor beta chain was captured by sequencing in a study of T-cell memory formation after mild COVID-19. This clonotype was seen many times. Its antigen is undetermined. The TCR alpha and TCR beta cDNA libraries, bearing sample barcodes and UMIs, were generated by 5'RACE using constant-segment primers. TCRdb analysed the 5' RACE reads with MiXCR anew, one entry per CDR3 protein. The sample yields approximately 480,000 distinct CDR3 sequences, roughly 18% seen once. Whole-study findings and limits: Clones that contracted from day 15 to 85 had balanced CD4/CD8; later expanders were CD4+ biased. Clones which contracted sat mainly in CM and EM if CD4+, and in EMRA if CD8+.

The clonotype was recovered from an adult woman who had mild COVID-19 (a few samples of this study predate the infection). Cell type and time point are not known. The sequenced sample was PBMCs or a T cell subset sorted from them (not recorded which).

The CDR3 loop reads CASSLEQLISGANVLTF. DNA of the CDR3: TGTGCCAGCAGCTTAGAACAGTTGATCTCTGGGGCCAACGTCCTGACTTTC. The chain uses TRBV11-2 and TRBJ2-6, with D unresolved. From germline, CDR1 is SGHAT and CDR2 FQNNGV. The CDR3 covers 17 residues. Trimming removed 0 bases at V and 0 bases at J, with 9 bases between.